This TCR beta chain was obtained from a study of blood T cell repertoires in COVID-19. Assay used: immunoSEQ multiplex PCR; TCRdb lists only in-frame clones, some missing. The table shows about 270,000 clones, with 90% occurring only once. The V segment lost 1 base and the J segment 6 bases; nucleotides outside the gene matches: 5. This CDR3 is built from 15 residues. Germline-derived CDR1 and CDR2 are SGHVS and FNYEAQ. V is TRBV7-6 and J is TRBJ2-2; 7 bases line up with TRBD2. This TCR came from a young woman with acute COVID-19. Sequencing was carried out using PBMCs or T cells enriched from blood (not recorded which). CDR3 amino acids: CASSLGRESAGELFF. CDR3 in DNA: TGTGCCAGCAGCTTAGGGCGGGAGTCAGCCGGGGAGCTGTTTTTT.